These T cell receptor beta chains were read from a single sample in a study of T-cell reconstitution after alpha-beta-depleted transplantation in children. TCRdb independently ran MiXCR on the PCR reads; one entry per CDR3 protein. The repertoire holds around 450,000 distinct CDR3 sequences, about 40% seen once, with 27% in the top ten. The sample consisted of PBMCs, taken before TCRalphabeta/CD19-depleted stem cell transplant. These receptors all stem from a girl aged 2 to 9 with aplastic anemia, due to receive a stem cell transplant. The CDR3 runs from the conserved cysteine through the conserved F or W. The D gene is left open where the match is weak. The size entry is marked missing in some rows and otherwise reads once, few, many or a size class.

d_gene	v_gene	abundance	j_gene	CDR3aa	CDR3nt
TRBD1	TRBV6-1	NA	TRBJ2-7	CAALHRGNRREQYF	TGTGCCGCTCTCCACAGGGGGAACCGTCGGGAGCAGTACTTC
TRBD1	TRBV10-3	NA	TRBJ2-7	CAISEPGQGSSYEQYF	TGTGCCATCAGTGAGCCCGGACAGGGGAGCTCCTACGAGCAGTACTTC
TRBD2	TRBV27	many	TRBJ2-1	CASSPRGTSNYNEQFF	TGTGCCAGCAGTCCCCGCGGGACTAGCAACTACAATGAGCAGTTCTTC
NA	TRBV5-1	NA	TRBJ2-2	CASSPETDTGELFF	TGCGCCAGCAGCCCCGAGACAGACACCGGGGAGCTGTTTTTT
TRBD2	TRBV7-8	few	TRBJ2-1	CASSFKTSANEQFF	TGTGCCAGCAGCTTTAAGACTAGCGCCAATGAGCAGTTCTTC
NA	TRBV2	NA	TRBJ2-3	CATIGEGTDTQYF	TGTGCAACAATCGGAGAGGGCACAGATACGCAGTATTTT
TRBD1	TRBV7-2	NA	TRBJ1-1	CASSFYRGRVEAFF	TGTGCCAGCAGCTTCTACAGGGGGAGGGTGGAAGCTTTCTTT
TRBD2	TRBV5-1	NA	TRBJ2-7	CASSKLADSYEQYF	TGCGCCAGCAGCAAACTAGCGGACTCCTACGAGCAGTACTTC
TRBD2	TRBV5-1	many	TRBJ2-5	CASSLEPSGVQETQYF	TGCGCCAGCAGCTTGGAGCCTAGCGGAGTGCAAGAGACCCAGTACTTC
TRBD2	TRBV5-1	NA	TRBJ2-1	CASSRGLALHNEQFF	TGCGCCAGCAGTCGCGGACTAGCGCTTCACAATGAGCAGTTCTTC
NA	TRBV11-2	few	TRBJ2-1	CASSLSQEQFF	TGTGCCAGCAGCTTGAGTCAGGAGCAGTTCTTC
TRBD2	TRBV7-2	many	TRBJ2-1	CASSLKPVLAGVAEQFF	TGTGCCAGCAGCTTAAAGCCGGTTCTAGCGGGAGTGGCTGAGCAGTTCTTC
NA	TRBV28	NA	TRBJ2-1	CASSIRHEQFF	TGTGCCAGTTCGATCAGACATGAGCAGTTCTTC
NA	TRBV5-6	NA	TRBJ2-7	CASSLVPGADEQYF	TGTGCCAGCAGCTTGGTACCAGGGGCCGACGAGCAGTACTTC
NA	TRBV12-3/TRBV12-4	many	TRBJ2-2	CASSLLPGELFF	TGTGCCAGCAGTTTGTTACCCGGGGAGCTGTTTTTT
TRBD1	TRBV9	few	TRBJ1-2	CASSVRTGAGGYTF	TGTGCCAGCAGCGTCCGGACAGGGGCCGGCGGCTACACCTTC
NA	TRBV11-2	NA	TRBJ2-1	CASSWTRGADGRTNEQFF	TGTGCCAGCAGCTGGACCCGGGGGGCGGACGGCCGCACCAATGAGCAGTTCTTC
NA	TRBV7-9	many	TRBJ2-5	CASSADGVYQETQYF	TGTGCCAGCAGCGCGGACGGTGTATACCAAGAGACCCAGTACTTC
NA	TRBV21-1	many	TRBJ1-3	CASSKEGQRPWGNTIYF	TGTGCCAGCAGCAAAGAAGGACAGCGACCTTGGGGAAACACCATATATTTT
TRBD1	TRBV11-1	few	TRBJ2-6	CASSLPSGQGRVGWANVLTF	TGTGCCAGCAGCTTACCCTCGGGACAGGGAAGGGTCGGCTGGGCCAACGTCCTGACTTTC
TRBD2	TRBV12-3/TRBV12-4	NA	TRBJ2-1	CASSPPAGGYNEQFF	TGTGCCAGCAGCCCCCCTGCGGGGGGCTACAATGAGCAGTTCTTC
TRBD2	TRBV9	NA	TRBJ2-1	CASSVDRGGRVNEQFF	TGTGCCAGCAGCGTAGATCGAGGCGGGAGGGTAAATGAGCAGTTCTTC
NA	TRBV7-2	few	TRBJ2-7	CASSLYLVDEQYF	TGTGCCAGCAGCTTATACCTAGTTGACGAGCAGTACTTC
NA	TRBV29-1	NA	TRBJ1-1	CSVATRWGEAFF	TGCAGCGTGGCCACCCGTTGGGGAGAAGCTTTCTTT
NA	TRBV4-1	NA	TRBJ2-7	CASSQKANYEQYF	TGCGCCAGCAGCCAGAAGGCGAACTACGAGCAGTACTTC
TRBD1	TRBV30	few	TRBJ2-1	CAWSGQGRNEQFF	TGTGCCTGGAGTGGACAGGGGCGCAATGAGCAGTTCTTC
TRBD1	TRBV30	NA	TRBJ1-3	CAWTEGAGGNTIYF	TGTGCCTGGACCGAGGGGGCAGGAGGAAACACCATATATTTT
NA	TRBV5-1	few	TRBJ2-5	CASSGTTRTQYF	TGCGCCAGCAGCGGGACCACGCGGACCCAGTACTTC
TRBD2	TRBV6-2/TRBV6-3	NA	TRBJ2-1	CASSYSGLAGVYEQFF	TGTGCCAGCAGTTACTCCGGACTAGCGGGAGTCTATGAGCAGTTCTTC
NA	TRBV15	few	TRBJ2-7	CATSRQGSSYEQYF	TGTGCCACCAGCAGGCAGGGATCTTCCTACGAGCAGTACTTC
TRBD2	TRBV20-1	many	TRBJ2-1	CSANTRTREGGTNEQFF	TGCAGTGCCAACACACGTACGCGGGAGGGAGGCACCAATGAGCAGTTCTTC
TRBD1	TRBV12-3/TRBV12-4	NA	TRBJ1-1	CASSLTGGEAFF	TGTGCCAGCAGCCTTACAGGGGGCGAAGCTTTCTTT
NA	TRBV3-1	NA	TRBJ2-5	CASSPGQRTSLRETQYF	TGTGCCAGCAGCCCTGGACAGCGCACTTCTCTAAGGGAGACCCAGTACTTC
TRBD2	TRBV20-1	NA	TRBJ2-7	CSATDKIAGVNYEQYF	TGCAGTGCTACCGACAAGATAGCGGGTGTGAACTACGAGCAGTACTTC
NA	TRBV12-3/TRBV12-4	NA	TRBJ1-6	CASSLGVGSPLHF	TGTGCCAGCAGTTTAGGAGTAGGTTCACCCCTCCACTTT
NA	TRBV4-1	few	TRBJ2-7	CASSRPGQADEQYF	TGCGCCAGCAGCCGTCCCGGGCAGGCAGACGAGCAGTACTTC
NA	TRBV5-4	once	TRBJ1-2	CASSPPLQNYYGYIF	TGTGCCAGCAGCCCCCCCCTACAGAATTACTATGGCTACATCTTC
NA	TRBV5-1	few	TRBJ1-3	CASSRGPGSSGNTIYF	TGCGCCAGCAGCCGAGGGCCAGGGAGCTCTGGAAACACCATATATTTT
TRBD2	TRBV20-1	many	TRBJ2-7	CSARAPGTSGRTYEQYF	TGCAGTGCTAGGGCCCCCGGGACTAGCGGGAGAACCTACGAGCAGTACTTC
NA	TRBV7-9	NA	TRBJ1-1	CASSLGIGLNTEAFF	TGTGCCAGCAGCTTAGGTATTGGCTTGAACACTGAAGCTTTCTTT